This T cell receptor (beta chain) was observed in a study of blood T cells in healthy people across ages. CDR3 size: 17 residues. The V end lost 1 base, the J end lost 2 bases, and 15 bases lay between the germline ends. For the second PCR, which ran for roughly 7 to 11 cycles, a sample-barcoded 5' primer and a J-beta primer mix were used. Per sample, CDR3-containing paired-end reads numbered at least 2.5 million. A single record per CDR3 protein comes from TCRdb applying MiXCR to the 5' RACE reads. Of 650,000 to 800,000 distinct CDR3 sequences in the sample, roughly 44% were seen once. Caucasian individuals from Russia who were healthy and aged roughly 6 to 95 acted as donors.

The sequence came from a man aged 55 to 70 in good health. What was sequenced was blood. The gene calls are TRBV12-3 or TRBV12-4 and TRBJ2-1, with D unclear. In DNA, the CDR3 is TGTGCCAGCAGTTTAGTAATTATGGGGTCTGCCTACAATGAGCAGTTCTTC. This gives the protein CASSLVIMGSAYNEQFF.